The T cell receptor (beta chain) described here comes from a study of ipilimumab plus nivolumab after autologous stem cell transplantation. Ipilimumab, 1 mg/kg, started 14 to 28 days after autologous transplant. Patients got 3 mg/kg IV nivolumab weeks 1, 4, 7, 10, then biweekly through week 26. V lost 5 bases, J lost 5 bases, and 14 bases lay in between. The CDR3 runs 14 residues. Looked up from germline, CDR1 is LNHDA and CDR2 is SQIVND (reference sequence). This clone is a singleton in its sample. Profiling relied on immunoSEQ multiplex PCR, and the TCRdb table lists in-frame clones only, not all of them. The table has fewer than 30,000 clones, roughly 86% seen once.

Sample: PBMCs, taken in a trial of ipilimumab plus nivolumab as post-transplant consolidation. The sequence was collected from a male donor with diffuse large B-cell lymphoma. The chain links TRBV19 to TRBJ2-3; D may be TRBD1 (5 bases). In nucleotides, the CDR3 is TGTGCCAGTAGTCCCCTTAGGGGCCGAGATACGCAGTATTTT. Translation gives CASSPLRGRDTQYF.